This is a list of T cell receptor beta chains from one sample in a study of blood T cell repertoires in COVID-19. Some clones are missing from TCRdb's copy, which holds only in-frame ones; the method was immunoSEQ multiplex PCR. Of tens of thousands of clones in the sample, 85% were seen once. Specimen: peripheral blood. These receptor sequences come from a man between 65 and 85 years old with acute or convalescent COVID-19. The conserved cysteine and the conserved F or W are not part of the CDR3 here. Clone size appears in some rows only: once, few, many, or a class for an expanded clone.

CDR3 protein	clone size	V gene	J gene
ASSFGGVSTDTQY	-	TRBV5-5	TRBJ2-3
ASSPRQGWNNQPQH	-	TRBV19	TRBJ1-5
ASSRGLNTDTQY	-	TRBV21-1	TRBJ2-3
ASSLRTGGTEKLF	-	TRBV6-5	TRBJ1-4
ASSFMTGPYNEQF	-	TRBV7-2	TRBJ2-1
ASSPLPGQGYSNEQF	-	TRBV18	TRBJ2-1
ASSLEASGGYNEQF	-	TRBV5-1	TRBJ2-1
ASSEYPSMNTEAF	-	TRBV2	TRBJ1-1
ASSIVSSGANVLT	few	TRBV19	TRBJ2-6
ASSQQGGRSYNSPLH	-	TRBV4-1	TRBJ1-6
ASSLEGRDDYGYT	-	TRBV7-6	TRBJ1-2
ASSLGQTNSPLH	once	TRBV5-1	TRBJ1-6
ASSLQGARRSPLH	few	TRBV2	TRBJ1-6
ASSLARGGDGEKLF	-	TRBV5-6	TRBJ1-4
ASSYLGTGSGYT	-	TRBV6-2/TRBV6-3	TRBJ1-2
ASSQQDRDLY	-	TRBV3-1/TRBV3-2	TRBJ1-3
ASSPWTGNYEQY	-	TRBV14	TRBJ2-7
ASSPPTAPYGYT	-	TRBV4-1	TRBJ1-2
ASKQGGDGDTQY	-	TRBV9	TRBJ2-3
AWEGATNTGELF	-	TRBV30	TRBJ2-2